This T cell receptor (beta chain) comes out of a study of cytomegalovirus exposure and HLA in healthy donors. Study-level background: An analysis done earlier identified some 120 million unique TCR beta sequences from approximately 180 million T cells.

V dropped 7 bases and J dropped 0 bases, with 13 bases sitting between them. CDR3 length: 15 amino acids. Germline V CDR1 and CDR2: MNHNS, SASEGT. The PCR had 60 Vbeta and 13 Jbeta primers. This table comes from immunoSEQ multiplex PCR, and its TCRdb copy is limited to in-frame clones, with some not included. The sample comprises about 97,000 clones, over 80% of which are singletons, and about 2.5% rests with the top ten. The source is a man between 35 and 55 years old in good health and CMV-seronegative. The gene calls are TRBV6-1 and TRBJ1-5; D ambiguous. The sample comprised PBMCs. CDR3 in DNA: TGTGCCAGCACTCTTGGGCTAAATAGCAATCAGCCCCAGCATTTT. Translation: CASTLGLNSNQPQHF.